This TCR beta chain was recovered during a study of blood T cell repertoires in COVID-19. For the study at large: Acute and convalescent COVID-19 samples came from the United States, Italy and Spain. PBMCs, B-cell-depleted T cells, or T cells provided the cDNA or gDNA that made up the material.

Per the original methods: Estimated nucleated cell counts came from reference gene primer amplification. TCRdb keeps only in-frame clones here, not all; method: immunoSEQ multiplex PCR. Clonal size and the V and J genes are those of that table, whereas D and trimming came from the DNA. Among over 120,000 clones listed, 87% were seen once. The V gene's germline CDR1 is MNHEY and CDR2 SVGAGI. There are 15 residues in the CDR3. The V end was cut by 0 bases, the J end by 4 bases, with 10 bases between. Sequencing used peripheral blood. The rearrangement uses TRBV6-5 and TRBJ2-1; D not resolved. The source is a woman aged 45-60 years with active or convalescent COVID-19. CDR3 residues: CASSYSQRSYNEQFF. CDR3 bases: TGTGCCAGCAGTTACTCGCAGAGGTCTTACAATGAGCAGTTCTTC.